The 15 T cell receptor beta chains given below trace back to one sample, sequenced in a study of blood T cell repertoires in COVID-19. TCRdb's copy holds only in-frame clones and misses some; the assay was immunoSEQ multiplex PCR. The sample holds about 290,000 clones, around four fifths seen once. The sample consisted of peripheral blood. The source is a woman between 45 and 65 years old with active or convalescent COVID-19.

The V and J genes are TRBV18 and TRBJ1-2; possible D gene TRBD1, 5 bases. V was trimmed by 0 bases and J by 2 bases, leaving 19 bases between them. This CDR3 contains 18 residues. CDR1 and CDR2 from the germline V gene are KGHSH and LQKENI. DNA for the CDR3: TGTGCCAGCTCACCACCGGGTCTAGGGGCCGGAACCAACTATGGCTACACCTTC. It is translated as CASSPPGLGAGTNYGYTF.

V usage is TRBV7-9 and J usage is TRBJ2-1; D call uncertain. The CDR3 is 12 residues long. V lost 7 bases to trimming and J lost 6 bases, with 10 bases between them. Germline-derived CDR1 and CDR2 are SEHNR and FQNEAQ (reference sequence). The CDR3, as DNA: TGTGCCAGCACCGACACCCCCAATGAGCAGTTCTTC. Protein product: CASTDTPNEQFF.

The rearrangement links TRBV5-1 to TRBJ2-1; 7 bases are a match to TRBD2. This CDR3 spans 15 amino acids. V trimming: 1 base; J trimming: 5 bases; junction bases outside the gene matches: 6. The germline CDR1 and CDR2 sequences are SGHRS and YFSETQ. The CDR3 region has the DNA TGCGCCAGCAGCTTGCTTGGGGGAGGGAACAATGAGCAGTTCTTC. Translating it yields CASSLLGGGNNEQFF.

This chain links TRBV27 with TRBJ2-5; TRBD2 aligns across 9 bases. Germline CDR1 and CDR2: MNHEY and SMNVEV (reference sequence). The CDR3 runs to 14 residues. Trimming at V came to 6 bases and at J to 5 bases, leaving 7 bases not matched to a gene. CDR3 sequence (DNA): TGTGCCAGCAGGGTAGCGGGAGCGGTGGAGACCCAGTACTTC. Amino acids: CASRVAGAVETQYF.

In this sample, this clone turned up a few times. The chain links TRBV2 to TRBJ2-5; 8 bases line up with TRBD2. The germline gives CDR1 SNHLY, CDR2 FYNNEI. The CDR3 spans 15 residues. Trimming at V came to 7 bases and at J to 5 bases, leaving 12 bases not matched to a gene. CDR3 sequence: CASKESGSFGETQYF. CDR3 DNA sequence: TGTGCCAGCAAGGAAAGCGGGAGCTTCGGGGAGACCCAGTACTTC.

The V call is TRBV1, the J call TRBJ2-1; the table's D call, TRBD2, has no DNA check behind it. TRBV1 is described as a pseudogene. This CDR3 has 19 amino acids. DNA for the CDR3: TGCACCAGCAGCCAAGATCTTACTAGCGGGAATCCCTCCTACAATGAGCAGTTCTTC. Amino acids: CTSSQDLTSGNPSYNEQFF.

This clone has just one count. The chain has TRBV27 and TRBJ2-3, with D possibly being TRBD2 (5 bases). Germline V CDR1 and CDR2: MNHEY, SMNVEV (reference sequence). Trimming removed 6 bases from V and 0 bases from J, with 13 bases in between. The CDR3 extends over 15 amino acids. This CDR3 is CASRLGRASTDTQYF. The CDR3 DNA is TGTGCCAGCAGGCTCGGGCGGGCTAGCACAGATACGCAGTATTTT.

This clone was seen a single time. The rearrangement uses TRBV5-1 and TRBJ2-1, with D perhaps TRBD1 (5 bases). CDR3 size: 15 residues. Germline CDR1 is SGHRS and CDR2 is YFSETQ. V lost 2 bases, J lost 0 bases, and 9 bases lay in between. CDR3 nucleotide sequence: TGCGCCAGCAGCTTACAGGTCAGCTCCTACAATGAGCAGTTCTTC. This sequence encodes CASSLQVSSYNEQFF.

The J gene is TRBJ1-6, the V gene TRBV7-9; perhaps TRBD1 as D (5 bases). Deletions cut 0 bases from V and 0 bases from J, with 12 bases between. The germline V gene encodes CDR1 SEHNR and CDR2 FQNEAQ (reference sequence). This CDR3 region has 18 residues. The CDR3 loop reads CASSLAPRASSYNSPLHF. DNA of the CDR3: TGTGCCAGCAGCTTAGCGCCCAGGGCGAGCTCCTATAATTCACCCCTCCACTTT.

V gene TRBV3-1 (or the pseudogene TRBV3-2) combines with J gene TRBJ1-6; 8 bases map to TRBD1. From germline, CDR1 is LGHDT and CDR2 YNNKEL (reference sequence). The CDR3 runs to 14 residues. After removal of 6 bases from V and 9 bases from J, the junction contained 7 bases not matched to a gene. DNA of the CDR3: TGTGCCAGCAGAGACAGGGGAAAGGTTTCACCCCTCCACTTT. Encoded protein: CASRDRGKVSPLHF.

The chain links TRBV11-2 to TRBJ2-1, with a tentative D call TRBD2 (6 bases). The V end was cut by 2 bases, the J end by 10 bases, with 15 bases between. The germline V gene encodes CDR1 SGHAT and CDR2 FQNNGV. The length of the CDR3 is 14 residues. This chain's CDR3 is CASSLLSGLGEQFF. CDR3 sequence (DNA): TGTGCCAGCAGCTTACTCAGCGGGCTTGGGGAGCAGTTCTTC.

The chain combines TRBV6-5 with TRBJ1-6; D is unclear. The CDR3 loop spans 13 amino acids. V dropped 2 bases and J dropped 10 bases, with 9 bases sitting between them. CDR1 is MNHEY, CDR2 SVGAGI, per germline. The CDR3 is CASSYSVGSPLHF. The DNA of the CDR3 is TGTGCCAGCAGTTACAGCGTAGGATCACCCCTCCACTTT.

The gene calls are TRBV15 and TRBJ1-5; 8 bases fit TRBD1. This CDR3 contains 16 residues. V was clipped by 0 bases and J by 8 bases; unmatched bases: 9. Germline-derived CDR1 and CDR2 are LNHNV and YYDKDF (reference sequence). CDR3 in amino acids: CATSRDGQGAREPQHF. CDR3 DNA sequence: TGTGCCACCAGCAGAGATGGGCAGGGGGCGCGGGAGCCCCAGCATTTT.

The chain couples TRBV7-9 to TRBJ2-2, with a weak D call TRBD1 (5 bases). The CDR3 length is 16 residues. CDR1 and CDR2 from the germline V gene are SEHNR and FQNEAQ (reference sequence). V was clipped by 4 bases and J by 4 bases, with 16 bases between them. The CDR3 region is CASSSTQGWGTGELFF. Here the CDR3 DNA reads TGTGCCAGCAGCTCGACGCAGGGCTGGGGCACCGGGGAGCTGTTTTTT.

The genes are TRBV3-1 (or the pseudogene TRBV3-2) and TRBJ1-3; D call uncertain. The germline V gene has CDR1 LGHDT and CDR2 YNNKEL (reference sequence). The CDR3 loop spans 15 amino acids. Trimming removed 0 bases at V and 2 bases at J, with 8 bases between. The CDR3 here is CASSQDHAAGNTIYF. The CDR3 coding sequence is TGTGCCAGCAGCCAAGATCACGCAGCTGGAAACACCATATATTTT.